One and the same sample provided the 8 T cell receptor beta chains below, sequenced in a study of long-term antiretroviral therapy in people with HIV. An immunoSEQ assay, version v3.0, was performed at survey level. Only in-frame clones appear in the TCRdb table, and some are missing; sequencing was by immunoSEQ multiplex PCR. The sample holds some 30,000 clones; 80% to 95% are singletons and the top ten take approximately 4.3%. Source: unsorted PBMCs, taken 5.2 years after starting antiretroviral therapy. The receptors were sampled from a woman in her thirties or forties with HIV.

The V and J genes are TRBV7-6 and TRBJ2-1, with TRBD1 matching 7 bases. The germline V gene encodes CDR1 SGHVS and CDR2 FNYEAQ. V shed 2 bases, J shed 6 bases, and the junction held 7 bases outside the gene matches. The CDR3 loop spans 15 amino acids. This chain's CDR3 is CASSLRQGRANEQFF. CDR3 DNA sequence: TGTGCCAGCAGCTTACGACAGGGCCGGGCCAATGAGCAGTTCTTC.

The rearrangement uses TRBV7-9 and TRBJ2-7; 13 bases map to TRBD2. V gave up 5 bases and J gave up 4 bases; unmatched junction bases: 5. CDR3 length: 15 amino acids. The germline V gene has CDR1 SEHNR and CDR2 FQNEAQ (reference sequence). CDR3 sequence reads: CASSTGLAGVYEQYF. The DNA for the CDR3 is TGTGCCAGCAGCACCGGACTAGCGGGAGTTTACGAGCAGTACTTC.

V gene TRBV5-4 combines with J gene TRBJ1-1; no definite D call. The CDR3 totals 13 residues. V was pared by 5 bases and J by 5 bases, with 13 bases between. Germline assignment: CDR1 SGHNT and CDR2 YYREEE (reference sequence). The CDR3 region is CASRLAGKTEAFF. The CDR3 DNA reads TGTGCCAGCAGGCTTGCCGGGAAGACTGAAGCTTTCTTT.

This clone was seen a few times. The chain recombines TRBV5-1 with TRBJ2-1; D possibly uses TRBD1 or TRBD2 (8 bases each). This CDR3 has 18 amino acids. Germline CDR1 reads SGHRS; CDR2 reads YFSETQ. The ends were cut back, 2 bases at V and 8 bases at J, with 26 bases in the middle. CDR3 DNA sequence: TGCGCCAGCAGCTTACGGACAGGGTTGATAGCGGGGTTAGATGAGCAGTTCTTC. This translates into CASSLRTGLIAGLDEQFF.

This chain uses TRBV19 with TRBJ2-7, with TRBD1 matching 8 bases. The CDR3 consists of 17 residues. Per the germline V gene, CDR1 is LNHDA and CDR2 is SQIVND (reference sequence). J gave up 1 base and V 10 bases, and 18 bases lay outside the gene matches. CDR3 nucleotides: TGTGCCACATCTAGGGGCGGACAGGGAGGCGCTTCCTACGAGCAGTACTTC. As protein: CATSRGGQGGASYEQYF.

The CDR3 DNA is TGTGCCAGCTCACCAAGGGACAGAAGCTCTGGAAACACCATATATTTT. As protein: CASSPRDRSSGNTIYF. This chain links TRBV18 with TRBJ1-3, with 7 nucleotides matching TRBD1. V was clipped by 2 bases and J by 0 bases; unmatched bases: 4. Germline values: CDR1 KGHSH, CDR2 LQKENI. CDR3 length equals 16 residues.

This chain uses TRBV2 with TRBJ2-1, with unresolved D. V gave up 4 bases and J gave up 2 bases, with 9 bases separating them. This CDR3 has 14 residues. Germline CDR1 reads SNHLY; CDR2 reads FYNNEI. The CDR3 protein is CASSVSAPYNEQFF. Written as DNA, the CDR3 is TGTGCCAGCAGTGTCTCTGCCCCCTACAATGAGCAGTTCTTC.

CDR3 amino acids: CASKGTGENTEAFF. The CDR3 DNA sequence: TGTGCCAGCAAGGGGACAGGGGAAAACACTGAAGCTTTCTTT. The genes are TRBV6-5 and TRBJ1-1, with TRBD1 matching over 10 bases. The CDR3 extends over 14 amino acids. Germline CDR1 and CDR2: MNHEY and SVGAGI. The trim removed 7 bases at V and 2 bases at J, leaving 4 bases unmatched.